This entry describes one TCR beta chain. These data originate in a study of beta chain features in type 1 diabetes. The V gene's germline CDR1 is MNHEY and CDR2 SVGAGI. The CDR3 runs 14 residues. Trimming took 2 bases from V and 4 from J, leaving 10 bases between them. Investigators reverse transcribed all isolated RNA, so they sequenced expressed TCRB transcripts. Sequencing was performed with immunoSEQ multiplex PCR; in TCRdb, only in-frame clones are kept and a portion is missing. The sample lists around 500,000 clones; about 10% were seen once. The chain employs TRBV6-5 and TRBJ2-3, with D tentatively TRBD2 (6 bases). The sequenced material came from naive CD4+ T cells from blood. The TCR was taken from a woman aged 18-29 years in good health. The CDR3 here is CASSYASSADTQYF. DNA of the CDR3: TGTGCCAGCAGTTACGCCTCTAGCGCAGATACGCAGTATTTT.